The text below deals with one T cell receptor beta chain. TCRdb fed the 5' RACE reads into MiXCR, producing one record per CDR3 protein. The table lists more than 150,000 distinct CDR3 sequences, about 9.9% of them singletons, with approximately 3.8% in the top ten. This entry belongs to a study of T-cell memory formation after mild COVID-19. V was pared by 8 bases and J by 3 bases, with 0 bases of the junction left unmatched. This CDR3 has 12 amino acids. Germline-derived CDR1 and CDR2 are MNHEY and SVGAGI. The chain has TRBV6-5 and TRBJ1-2; 10 positions match TRBD1. Sequencing was done on a sample of PBMCs or a T cell subset sorted from them (not recorded which). This TCR came from a man younger than 35 who had mild COVID-19 (a few samples of this study predate the infection). Cell type and time point are not known. The CDR3 bases are TGTGCCAGCGGGACAGGGGACTATGGCTACACCTTC. Amino acid sequence: CASGTGDYGYTF.